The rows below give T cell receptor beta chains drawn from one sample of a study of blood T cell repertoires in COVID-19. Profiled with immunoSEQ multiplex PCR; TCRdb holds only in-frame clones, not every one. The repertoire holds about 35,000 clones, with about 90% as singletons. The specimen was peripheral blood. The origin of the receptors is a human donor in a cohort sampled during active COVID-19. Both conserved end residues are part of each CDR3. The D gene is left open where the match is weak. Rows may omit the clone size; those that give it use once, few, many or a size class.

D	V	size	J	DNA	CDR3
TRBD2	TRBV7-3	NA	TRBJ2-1	TGTGCCAGCAGCCCTCTAGCGGGAGTAGAGCAGTTCTTC	CASSPLAGVEQFF
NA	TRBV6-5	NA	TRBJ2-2	TGTGCCAGCAGTTACGGGAGGCTGAACACCGGGGAGCTGTTTTTT	CASSYGRLNTGELFF
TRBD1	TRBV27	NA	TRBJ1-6	TGTGCCAGCAGTGTAGGGGGCAAGGATAATTCACCCCTCCACTTT	CASSVGGKDNSPLHF
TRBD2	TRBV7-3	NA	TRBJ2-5	TGTGCCAGCAGCTTATTTAGCGGGAAACAAGAGACCCAGTACTTC	CASSLFSGKQETQYF
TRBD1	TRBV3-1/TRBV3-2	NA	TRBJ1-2	TGTGCCAGCAGACACAACGGACAGGGGGCCTCGGGAGGCTACACCTTC	CASRHNGQGASGGYTF
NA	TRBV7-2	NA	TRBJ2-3	TGTGCCAGCAGCTTATACACAGATACGCAGTATTTT	CASSLYTDTQYF
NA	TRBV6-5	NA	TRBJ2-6	TGTGCCAGCAGTTACCAGAGGAGCTCTGGGGCCAACGTCCTGACTTTC	CASSYQRSSGANVLTF
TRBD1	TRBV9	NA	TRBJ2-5	TGTGCCAGCAGACCAGGGACAGGGCTGGATTCGCAAGAGACCCAGTACTTC	CASRPGTGLDSQETQYF
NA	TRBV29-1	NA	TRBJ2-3	TGCAGCGTTGAAGGGGCCACAGATACGCAGTATTTT	CSVEGATDTQYF
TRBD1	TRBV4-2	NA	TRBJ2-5	TGTGCCAGCAGCCAAGATCGGGACAGGGGGGAGACCCAGTACTTC	CASSQDRDRGETQYF
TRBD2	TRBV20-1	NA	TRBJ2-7	TGCAGTGCTAGCTCGGTAGCGGGGCACTTC	CSASSVAGHF
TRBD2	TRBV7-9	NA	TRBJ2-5	TGTGCCAGCAGCTTAGGGCTAGCGGGGGTCGGGGAGACCCAGTACTTC	CASSLGLAGVGETQYF
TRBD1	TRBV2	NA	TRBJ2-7	TGTGCCAGCAGTGAATTTTTAGGGACAGGGGGTTACGAGCAGTACTTC	CASSEFLGTGGYEQYF
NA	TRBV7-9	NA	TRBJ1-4	TGTGCCAGCAGCTTCGTGACTGAGGGCGAAAAACTGTTTTTT	CASSFVTEGEKLFF
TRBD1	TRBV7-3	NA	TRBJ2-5	TGTGCCAGCAGCCCTTCAGGGGGACAGGAGACCCAGTACTTC	CASSPSGGQETQYF
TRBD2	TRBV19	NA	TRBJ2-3	TGTGCCAGTAGATTTAGCGGGAGGCAGGCAGATACGCAGTATTTT	CASRFSGRQADTQYF
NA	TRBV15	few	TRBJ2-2	TGTGCCACCAGCAGAGTGGCAGGCCCAGGCACCGGGGAGCTGTTTTTT	CATSRVAGPGTGELFF
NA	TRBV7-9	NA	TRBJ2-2	TGTGCCAGCAGTAGCGAGGCCGGGGAGCTGTTTTTT	CASSSEAGELFF
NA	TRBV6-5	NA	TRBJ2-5	TGTGCCAGCACGCAGACAGGTCGAACCAGGGGGACCCAGTACTTC	CASTQTGRTRGTQYF
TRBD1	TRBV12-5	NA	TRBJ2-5	TGTGCTAGTGGTTTGGGGGGAGGGACAGGGCGCCAAGAGACCCAGTACTTC	CASGLGGGTGRQETQYF
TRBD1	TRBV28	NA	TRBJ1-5	TGTGCCAGCAGTGGGGGACAGGGGTTTAGTCAGCCCCAGCATTTT	CASSGGQGFSQPQHF
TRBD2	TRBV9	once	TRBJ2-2	TGTGCCAGCAGCGTCCTAGCGGAGCCCGGGGAGCTGTTTTTT	CASSVLAEPGELFF
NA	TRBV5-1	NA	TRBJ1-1	TGCGCCAGCAGCTTCCGGGACACTCGCACTGAAGCTTTCTTT	CASSFRDTRTEAFF
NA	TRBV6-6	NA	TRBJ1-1	TGTGCCAGCAGTTACTCAGTAAGGGGAGAAGCTTTCTTT	CASSYSVRGEAFF
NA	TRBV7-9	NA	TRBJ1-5	TGTGCCAGCAGCTTTTCGGGCAATCAGCCCCAGCATTTT	CASSFSGNQPQHF
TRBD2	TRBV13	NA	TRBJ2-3	TGTGCCAGCAGCTTCCTAGCGGGAGAGGTGACAGATACGCAGTATTTT	CASSFLAGEVTDTQYF
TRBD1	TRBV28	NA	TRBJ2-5	TGTGCCAGCCGTCCTGGGACAGGAGAAGAGACCCAGTACTTC	CASRPGTGEETQYF
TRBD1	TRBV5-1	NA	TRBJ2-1	TGCGCCAGCAGCTCGGGACAGCAAGGGGATCGGTTCTTC	CASSSGQQGDRFF
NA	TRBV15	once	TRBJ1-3	TGTGCCACCAGCAGCGGAGGGGTAGGCTCTGGAAACACCATATATTTT	CATSSGGVGSGNTIYF
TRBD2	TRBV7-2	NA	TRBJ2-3	TGTGCCAGCAGCTCACGTAGCGGGGGCACAGATACGCAGTATTTT	CASSSRSGGTDTQYF
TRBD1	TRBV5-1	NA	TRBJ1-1	TGCGCCAGCAGCCCTGGACAGGGCGTGGGTAGAGAAGCTTTCTTT	CASSPGQGVGREAFF
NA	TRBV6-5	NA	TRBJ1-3	TGTGCCAGCACAGGGTTCGACTGGGGAAACACCATATATTTT	CASTGFDWGNTIYF
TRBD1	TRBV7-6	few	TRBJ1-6	TGTGCCAGCAGCTTAGGCGGCAGGGGGTCAAATTCACCCCTCCACTTT	CASSLGGRGSNSPLHF
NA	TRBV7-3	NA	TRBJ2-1	TGTGCCAGCAGCCAAACAGGGCATGAGCAGTTCTTC	CASSQTGHEQFF
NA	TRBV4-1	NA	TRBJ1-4	TGCGCCAGCAGTCGCCCCCTAGTTGACTCTAATGAAAAACTGTTTTTT	CASSRPLVDSNEKLFF
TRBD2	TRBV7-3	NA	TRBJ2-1	TGTGCCAGCAGCCCACATCTAGCGGGATCGACCTACAATGAGCAGTTCTTC	CASSPHLAGSTYNEQFF
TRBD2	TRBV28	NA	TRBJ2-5	TGTGCCAGCAGTGGGGAACGACGGGACAGGACAACTAGCGGGGCGCGGACCCAGTACTTC	CASSGERRDRTTSGARTQYF
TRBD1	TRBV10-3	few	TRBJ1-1	TGTGCCATCAGTGAACAGGGGCGCACTGAAGCTTTCTTT	CAISEQGRTEAFF
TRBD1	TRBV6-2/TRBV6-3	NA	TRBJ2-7	TGTGCCAGCCGCCTACAGGGGGCCTACGAGCAGTACTTC	CASRLQGAYEQYF
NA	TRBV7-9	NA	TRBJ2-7	TGTGCCAGCAGCGCCCTTCTGGACAGCTACGAGCAGTACTTC	CASSALLDSYEQYF
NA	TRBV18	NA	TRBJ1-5	TGTGCCAGCTCACCATCAGGCACGGTTCAGCCCCAGCATTTT	CASSPSGTVQPQHF
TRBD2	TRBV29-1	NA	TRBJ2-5	TGCAGCGCGGGAGGCGGGCAAGAGACCCAGTACTTC	CSAGGGQETQYF
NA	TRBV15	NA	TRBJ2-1	TGTGCCACCAGCATTAGCCGTGAGCAGTTCTTC	CATSISREQFF
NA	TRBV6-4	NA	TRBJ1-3	TGTGCCAGCAGTGAGACAACCTCTGGAAACACCATATATTTT	CASSETTSGNTIYF
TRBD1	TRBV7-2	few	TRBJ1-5	TGTGCCAGCAGCTTCGGACAGGGGAGTCAGCCCCAGCATTTT	CASSFGQGSQPQHF
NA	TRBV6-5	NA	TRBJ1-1	TGTGCCAGCAGTTACAGCGTATTGAACACTGAAGCTTTCTTT	CASSYSVLNTEAFF